This T cell receptor (beta chain) was identified during a study of CD8 T cells in ankylosing spondylitis. The study, taken as a whole, reports: The study looked at matched synovial fluid samples from ankylosing spondylitis patients. Disease-linked clones were reported to be significantly enriched there. There was a TCR beta motif, made of several highly homologous variants, that appeared characteristic of ankylosing spondylitis blood. Certain motif variants had earlier appeared in reactive arthritis synovial fluid and blood. Disease-associated clonotypes exhibited CD8+ identity and were relatively infrequent in peripheral blood.

Trimming removed 5 bases from V and 6 bases from J; junction bases left unmatched: 4. This CDR3 has 13 amino acids. By quantitative 5'-RACE with molecular barcodes, the TCR beta libraries were made. TCRdb reprocessed the 5' RACE reads via MiXCR and lists one record per CDR3 protein. The profile covers over 400,000 distinct CDR3 sequences, with around 26% appearing a single time and 0.89% taken by the ten largest. This clonotype was seen ten or more times. Its antigen is currently unknown. The rearrangement uses TRBV12-3 or TRBV12-4 and TRBJ1-5; 7 bases fit TRBD1. Sequencing input: blood, either unsorted or a sorted T cell fraction (not recorded which). The sequence came from a male donor with ankylosing spondylitis. CDR3 protein: CASSQGVGQPQHF. CDR3 sequence (DNA): TGTGCCAGCAGTCAGGGGGTAGGTCAGCCCCAGCATTTT.